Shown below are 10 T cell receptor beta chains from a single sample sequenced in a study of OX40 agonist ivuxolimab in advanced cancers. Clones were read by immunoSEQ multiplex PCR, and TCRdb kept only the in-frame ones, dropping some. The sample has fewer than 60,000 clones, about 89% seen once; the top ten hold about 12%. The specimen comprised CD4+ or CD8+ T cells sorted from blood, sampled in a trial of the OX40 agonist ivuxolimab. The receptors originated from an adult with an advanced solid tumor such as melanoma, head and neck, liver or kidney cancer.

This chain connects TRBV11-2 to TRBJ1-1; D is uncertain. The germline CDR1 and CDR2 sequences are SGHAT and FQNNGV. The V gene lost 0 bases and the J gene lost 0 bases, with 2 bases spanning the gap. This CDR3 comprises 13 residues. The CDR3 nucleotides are TGTGCCAGCAGCTTAGAGTTGAACACTGAAGCTTTCTTT. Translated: CASSLELNTEAFF. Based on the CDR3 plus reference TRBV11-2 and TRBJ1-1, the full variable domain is EAGVAQSPRYKIIEKRQSVAFWCNPISGHATLYWYQQILGQGPKLLIQFQNNGVVDDSQLPKDRFSAERLKGVDSTLKIQPAKLEDSAVYLCASSLELNTEAFFGQGTRLTVV.

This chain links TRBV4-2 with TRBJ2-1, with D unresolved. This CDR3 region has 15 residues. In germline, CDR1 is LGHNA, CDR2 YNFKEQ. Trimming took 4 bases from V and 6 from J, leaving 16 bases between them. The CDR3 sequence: CASSLRAAHVNEQFF. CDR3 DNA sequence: TGTGCCAGCAGCCTTAGAGCAGCTCACGTCAATGAGCAGTTCTTC.

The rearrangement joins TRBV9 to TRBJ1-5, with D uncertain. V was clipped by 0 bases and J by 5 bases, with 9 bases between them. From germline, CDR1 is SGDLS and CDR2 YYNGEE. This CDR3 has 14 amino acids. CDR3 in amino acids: CASSVGGMDQPQHF. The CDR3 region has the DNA TGTGCCAGCAGCGTAGGAGGGATGGATCAGCCCCAGCATTTT.

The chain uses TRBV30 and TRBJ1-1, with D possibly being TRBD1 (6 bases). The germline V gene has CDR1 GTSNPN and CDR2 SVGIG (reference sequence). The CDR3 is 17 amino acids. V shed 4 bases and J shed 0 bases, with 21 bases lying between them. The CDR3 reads CAWTKQGTSILNTEAFF. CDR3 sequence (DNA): TGTGCCTGGACCAAACAGGGAACATCGATCCTGAACACTGAAGCTTTCTTT. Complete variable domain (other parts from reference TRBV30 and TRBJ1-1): SQTIHQWPATLVQPVGSPLSLECTVEGTSNPNLYWYRQAAGRGLQLLFYSVGIGQISSEVPQNLSASRPQDRQFILSSKKLLLSDSGFYLCAWTKQGTSILNTEAFFGQGTRLTVV.

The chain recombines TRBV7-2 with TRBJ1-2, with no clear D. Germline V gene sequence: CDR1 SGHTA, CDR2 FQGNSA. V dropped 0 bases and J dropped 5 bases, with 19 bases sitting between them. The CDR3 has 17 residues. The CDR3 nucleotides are TGTGCCAGCAGCTTAGCGCTCTTTCAAGCCTCCCTTTATGGCTACACCTTC. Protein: CASSLALFQASLYGYTF.

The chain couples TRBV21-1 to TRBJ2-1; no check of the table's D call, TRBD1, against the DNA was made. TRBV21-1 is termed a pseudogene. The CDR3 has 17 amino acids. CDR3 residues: CASRSGQGGISYNEQFF. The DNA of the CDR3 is TGTGCCAGCAGGTCGGGACAGGGAGGGATCTCCTACAATGAGCAGTTCTTC.

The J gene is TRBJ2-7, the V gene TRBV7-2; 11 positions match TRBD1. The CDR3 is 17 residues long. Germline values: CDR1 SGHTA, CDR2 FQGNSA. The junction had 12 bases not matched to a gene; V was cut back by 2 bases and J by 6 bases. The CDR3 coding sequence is TGTGCCAGCAGCTTAATCGGACAGGGGGCGTGGGTAATCGAGCAGTACTTC. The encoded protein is CASSLIGQGAWVIEQYF.

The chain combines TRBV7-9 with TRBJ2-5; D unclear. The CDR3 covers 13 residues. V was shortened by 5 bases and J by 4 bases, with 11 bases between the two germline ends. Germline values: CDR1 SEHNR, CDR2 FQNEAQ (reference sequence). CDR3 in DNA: TGTGCCAGCAGCCGTTGGGGTGCAGAGACCCAGTACTTC. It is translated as CASSRWGAETQYF.

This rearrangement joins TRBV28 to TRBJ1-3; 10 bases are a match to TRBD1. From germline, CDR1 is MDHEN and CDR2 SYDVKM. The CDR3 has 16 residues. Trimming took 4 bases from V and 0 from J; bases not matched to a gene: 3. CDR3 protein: CASSSDRGTSGNTIYF. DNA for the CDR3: TGTGCCAGCAGTTCGGACAGGGGGACCTCTGGAAACACCATATATTTT.

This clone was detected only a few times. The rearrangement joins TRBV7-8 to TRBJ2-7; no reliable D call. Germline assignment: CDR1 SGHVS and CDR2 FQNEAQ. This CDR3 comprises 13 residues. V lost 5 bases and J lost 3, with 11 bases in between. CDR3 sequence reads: CASSGVRDYEQYF. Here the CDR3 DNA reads TGTGCCAGCAGCGGGGTTAGAGACTACGAGCAGTACTTC.